A single sample is the source of the 5 T cell receptor beta chains below, sequenced in a study of blood T cell repertoires in COVID-19. Assay: immunoSEQ multiplex PCR; the TCRdb copy retains only in-frame clones and omits some. The sample contains tens of thousands of clones, 80% of which appear only once. Sequencing was performed on peripheral blood. The receptor set was obtained from a woman in her sixties or seventies with acute or convalescent COVID-19.

The chain uses TRBV19 and TRBJ1-6; possibly TRBD1 for D (6 bases). The V end was cut by 5 bases, the J end by 0 bases, with 17 bases between. This CDR3 contains 18 residues. CDR1 is LNHDA, CDR2 SQIVND, per germline (reference sequence). CDR3 in amino acids: CASSSQGGTSSYNSPLHF. For the CDR3, the DNA is TGTGCCAGTAGTTCACAGGGTGGCACGAGCTCCTATAATTCACCCCTCCACTTT.

The chain combines TRBV4-2 with TRBJ2-1, with 7 bases identical to TRBD1. Germline assignment: CDR1 LGHNA and CDR2 YNFKEQ. J was trimmed by 9 bases and V by 1 base; bases with no gene match: 18. This CDR3 region has 18 residues. The CDR3 reads CASSQVPYTGVPPAEQFF. The DNA for the CDR3 is TGTGCCAGCAGCCAAGTGCCCTACACAGGGGTCCCTCCGGCTGAGCAGTTCTTC.

V and J are TRBV24-1 and TRBJ2-7; tentatively, D is TRBD1 (5 bases). Germline loops: CDR1 KGHDR, CDR2 SFDVKD. The CDR3 consists of 12 residues. V shed 2 bases and J shed 9 bases, with 10 bases lying between them. CDR3 DNA sequence: TGTGCCACCAGTGATTCAGGGCAAGTGCAGTACTTC. Encoded protein: CATSDSGQVQYF.

The chain joins TRBV5-1 to TRBJ2-7; 8 bases align to TRBD1. CDR1 SGHRS and CDR2 YFSETQ come from the germline V gene. The junction had 1 base not matched to a gene; V was cut back by 0 bases and J by 5 bases. The CDR3 runs 13 residues. CDR3 coding DNA: TGCGCCAGCAGCTTGGACAGGGGGGACGAGCAGTACTTC. Encoded protein: CASSLDRGDEQYF.

The rearrangement links TRBV27 to TRBJ2-7; the match to TRBD2 covers 12 bases. Per germline, CDR1 MNHEY and CDR2 SMNVEV (reference sequence). The CDR3 has 17 residues. Germline trimming cut 2 bases from V and 2 bases from J; bases unmatched to any gene: 7. This chain's CDR3 is CASSLRGLAGLTYEQYF. CDR3 coding DNA: TGTGCCAGCAGTTTACGTGGACTAGCGGGGCTAACCTACGAGCAGTACTTC.